What follows are 31 T cell receptor beta chains derived from one specimen sequenced in a study of vaccination and CD4 T cells after COVID-19. Oncomine TCR Beta short-read sequencing was applied to DNA from cultured CD4+ T cells. One entry per CDR3 protein results from TCRdb running MiXCR on the PCR reads. The sample yields roughly 3,000 distinct CDR3 sequences, about 34% seen once. These TCRs are of unknown antigen specificity. Treatment indicated: approximately 9-day PBMC culture with coronavirus spike peptide pools or control peptides (ViraFEST assay). The sample consisted of CD4+ T cells from blood, cultured in vitro. These receptors were collected from a human donor who had recovered from COVID-19.

This clonotype was found once. CDR3 in amino acids: CASSSLTGTEAFF. DNA for the CDR3: TGTGCCAGCAGTTCTCTGACAGGTACTGAAGCTTTCTTT. The chain joins TRBV12-3 or TRBV12-4 to TRBJ1-1; D may be TRBD1 (6 bases). The CDR3 has 13 amino acids. V lost 4 bases, J lost 5 bases, and 11 bases lay in between.

In its sample, this clonotype was seen a few times. The chain employs TRBV2 and TRBJ1-3; D gene ambiguous. Per the germline V gene, CDR1 is SNHLY and CDR2 is FYNNEI. The CDR3 totals 13 residues. V was shortened by 6 bases and J by 3 bases, with 9 bases between the two germline ends. The CDR3 reads CASRGVGGNTIYF. Written as DNA, the CDR3 is TGTGCCAGCAGAGGTGTGGGTGGAAACACCATATATTTT.

By share of the sample, this clonotype is large. The chain joins TRBV6-5 to TRBJ1-1, with a weak D call TRBD1 (5 bases). V was cut by 4 bases and J by 5 bases, with 8 bases left in between. Germline V gives CDR1 MNHEY, CDR2 SVGAGI. This CDR3 is 12 amino acids long. The CDR3 loop reads CASSFGGTEAFF. The DNA for the CDR3 is TGTGCCAGCAGTTTCGGGGGAACTGAAGCTTTCTTT.

J is TRBJ2-7 and V is TRBV5-4, with 10 bases matching TRBD2. The germline V gene encodes CDR1 SGHNT and CDR2 YYREEE (reference sequence). Trimming at V came to 3 bases and at J to 4 bases, leaving 7 bases not matched to a gene. CDR3 length: 15 residues. The CDR3 loop is CASSYIAGGQYEQYF. The CDR3 region has the DNA TGTGCCAGCAGCTACATAGCGGGGGGTCAGTACGAGCAGTACTTC.

Only a few counts were recorded for this clonotype. The rearrangement links TRBV2 to TRBJ1-5; 9 nucleotides agree with TRBD1. Germline V gene sequence: CDR1 SNHLY, CDR2 FYNNEI. With V trimmed by 4 bases and J by 6 bases, 4 bases remained unmatched. CDR3 length equals 14 residues. The CDR3 here is CASSGTGGLQPQHF. The CDR3 DNA sequence: TGTGCCAGCAGTGGAACAGGGGGCCTTCAGCCCCAGCATTTT.

This clonotype is medium-sized. This sequence joins TRBV20-1 and TRBJ2-5; weak D call: TRBD2 (5 bases). This CDR3 contains 12 residues. Germline V gene data show CDR1 as DFQATT and CDR2 as SNEGSKA (reference sequence). With 6 bases removed from V and 4 bases from J, the gap between germline ends came to 12 bases. CDR3 in amino acids: CSARPSGETQYF. CDR3 DNA sequence: TGCAGTGCAAGGCCCAGCGGAGAGACCCAGTACTTC.

This clonotype was recorded a few times. The genes are TRBV20-1 and TRBJ2-1; TRBD1 is a possible D gene (5 bases). CDR3 length: 14 residues. In germline, CDR1 is DFQATT, CDR2 SNEGSKA (reference sequence). The germline V and J ends were trimmed by 5 bases and 4 bases, with 15 bases remaining between them. This CDR3 is CSAPSNRPYNEQFF. Here the CDR3 DNA reads TGCAGTGCTCCGTCAAACAGGCCGTACAATGAGCAGTTCTTC.

Only a few counts were recorded for this clonotype. CDR3 region: CASRTDRSGNTIYF. Written as DNA, the CDR3 is TGTGCCAGCAGGACGGACAGAAGTGGAAACACCATATATTTT. The chain carries TRBV6-1 and TRBJ1-3, with D possibly matching TRBD1 (6 bases). V was clipped by 6 bases and J by 3 bases, with 12 bases between them. This CDR3 is built from 14 residues. Germline V gene sequence: CDR1 MNHNS, CDR2 SASEGT.

This chain connects TRBV27 to TRBJ2-1; tentatively, D is TRBD1 (5 bases). Between the trimmed V and J ends, which lost 3 bases and 4 bases, there was a span of 7 bases. This CDR3 is built from 13 residues. In germline, CDR1 is MNHEY, CDR2 SMNVEV (reference sequence). CDR3 sequence reads: CASSLGQYNEQFF. The CDR3 DNA follows: TGTGCCAGCAGTTTGGGGCAGTACAATGAGCAGTTCTTC.

CDR3 sequence reads: CASSLTRDNSPLHF. The DNA for the CDR3 is TGTGCCAGCAGTTTGACGAGGGATAATTCACCCCTCCACTTT. V usage is TRBV12-3 or TRBV12-4 and J usage is TRBJ1-6; D remains unclear. This CDR3 spans 14 amino acids. Trimming took 3 bases from V and 5 from J, leaving 8 bases between them.

V gene TRBV6-5 combines with J gene TRBJ2-5, with a possible D match to TRBD1 (5 bases). The germline gives CDR1 MNHEY, CDR2 SVGAGI. The CDR3 sequence is 15 residues long. The V gene lost 10 bases and the J gene lost 3 bases, with 21 bases spanning the gap. Here the CDR3 DNA reads TGTGCCACAGTTCCCAGGGTATTGAAAAAAGAGACCCAGTACTTC. As protein: CATVPRVLKKETQYF.

The gene calls are TRBV10-3 and TRBJ1-1; 8 bases are a match to TRBD1. V gave up 7 bases and J gave up 0 bases; unmatched junction bases: 7. Per germline, CDR1 ENHRY and CDR2 SYGVKD. The CDR3 consists of 15 residues. CDR3 nucleotide sequence: TGTGCCATCAAGGGACAGGTCGGTATGAACACTGAAGCTTTCTTT. It yields the protein CAIKGQVGMNTEAFF.

A few counts support this clonotype. The chain is built from TRBV10-3 and TRBJ2-7; D is tentatively TRBD1 or TRBD2 (6 bases each). In germline, CDR1 is ENHRY, CDR2 SYGVKD. This CDR3 is 15 amino acids long. V lost 4 bases and J 2 bases, leaving 15 bases between the germline ends. CDR3: CAISGGKTGAYEQYF. The CDR3 bases are TGTGCCATCAGTGGCGGGAAGACAGGAGCCTACGAGCAGTACTTC.

The chain is built from TRBV4-1 and TRBJ1-3, with a tentative D call TRBD1 (6 bases). Deletions cut 4 bases from V and 0 bases from J, with 13 bases between. The CDR3 runs 16 residues. Germline CDR1 reads MGHRA; CDR2 reads YSYEKL. CDR3 sequence: CASSLQEGGSGNTIYF. The CDR3 DNA sequence: TGCGCCAGCAGCCTCCAAGAAGGGGGCTCTGGAAACACCATATATTTT.

This clonotype came up a few times. This chain joins TRBV20-1 and TRBJ1-2; D might be TRBD1 (5 bases). This CDR3 region has 13 residues. Germline values: CDR1 DFQATT, CDR2 SNEGSKA (reference sequence). V lost 0 bases to trimming and J lost 6 bases, with 11 bases between them. CDR3 sequence: CSARDGGVNGYTF. The CDR3 DNA follows: TGCAGTGCTAGAGATGGAGGGGTCAATGGCTACACCTTC.

The chain couples TRBV6-1 to TRBJ1-2, with TRBD1 matching over 9 bases. V gave up 6 bases and J gave up 4 bases; unmatched junction bases: 6. This CDR3 has 14 residues. Germline loops: CDR1 MNHNS, CDR2 SASEGT. CDR3 region: CASRSTGGGYGYTF. The CDR3 nucleotides read TGTGCCAGCAGATCCACAGGGGGCGGCTATGGCTACACCTTC.

With regard to this clonotype: It may be a read error: a sequence one base away is much more abundant. The CDR3 protein is CASSQDSHETDTQYF. The CDR3 nucleotides read TGCGCCAGCAGCCAAGATAGCCACGAAACAGATACGCAGTATTTT. The chain is built from TRBV4-1 and TRBJ2-3; D is unresolved. Germline V CDR1 and CDR2: MGHRA, YSYEKL. CDR3 size: 15 residues. Trimming shortened V by 0 bases and J by 3 bases, and 10 bases separated the two germline ends.

This clonotype was seen a few times. The gene calls are TRBV2 and TRBJ2-1; 7 bases agree with TRBD2. CDR3 length: 13 amino acids. V lost 6 bases and J lost 3; bases outside the gene matches: 2. CDR1 and CDR2 from the germline V gene are SNHLY and FYNNEI. In DNA form, the CDR3 reads TGTGCCAGCAGGGGGAGGGTCTACAATGAGCAGTTCTTC. Protein sequence: CASRGRVYNEQFF.

This clonotype was counted a few times. J is TRBJ2-7 and V is TRBV7-9; TRBD2 aligns across 9 bases. Germline assignment: CDR1 SEHNR and CDR2 FQNEAQ (reference sequence). The CDR3 has 13 residues. The junction had 2 bases not matched to a gene; V was cut back by 2 bases and J by 6 bases. The CDR3 region has the DNA TGTGCCAGCAGCTTAAGCGGGGGGCTCGAGCAGTACTTC. Its protein is CASSLSGGLEQYF. The variable domain in full, completed from reference TRBV7-9 and TRBJ2-7, reads DTGVSQNPRHKITKRGQNVTFRCDPISEHNRLYWYRQTLGQGPEFLTYFQNEAQLEKSRLLSDRFSAERPKGSFSTLEIQRTEQGDSAMYLCASSLSGGLEQYFGPGTRLTVT.

This clonotype was picked up one time. The rearrangement uses TRBV12-3 or TRBV12-4 and TRBJ1-1, with D unclear. This CDR3 contains 14 residues. Trimming took off 7 bases at V and 4 bases at J, with 16 bases between the two ends. The CDR3, as DNA: TGTGCCAGCACCAACCTACTGGGGAGCACTGAAGCTTTCTTT. The encoded protein is CASTNLLGSTEAFF.

The sample holds a few counts of this clonotype. The rearrangement joins TRBV6-1 to TRBJ1-5; maybe TRBD1 (5 bases). The germline V gene has CDR1 MNHNS and CDR2 SASEGT. V lost 6 bases and J lost 3, with 15 bases in between. The CDR3 extends over 15 amino acids. The CDR3 sequence is CASSGGQGYNQPQHF. The CDR3 DNA reads TGTGCCAGCAGCGGTGGGCAGGGTTACAATCAGCCCCAGCATTTT.

The V and J genes are TRBV11-1 and TRBJ2-7; D is unresolved. Per germline, CDR1 SGHAT and CDR2 FQDESV (reference sequence). The CDR3 is made up of 13 amino acids. V lost 1 base, J lost 5 bases, and 9 bases lay in between. CDR3 in amino acids: CASSLVPRDEQYF. Written as DNA, the CDR3 is TGTGCCAGCAGCTTAGTACCCCGGGACGAGCAGTACTTC.

This clonotype was counted a few times. The chain employs TRBV30 and TRBJ1-1; D not resolved. This CDR3 contains 11 residues. Trimming shortened V by 2 bases and J by 8 bases, and 9 bases separated the two germline ends. CDR1 GTSNPN and CDR2 SVGIG come from the germline V gene (reference sequence). CDR3 residues: CAWSQQSEAFF. Written as DNA, the CDR3 is TGTGCCTGGAGTCAACAGAGCGAAGCTTTCTTT.

This clonotype is labeled as large. This chain links TRBV5-1 with TRBJ1-6; D gene uncertain. This CDR3 comprises 14 residues. Germline V gene data show CDR1 as SGHRS and CDR2 as YFSETQ. V dropped 0 bases and J dropped 7 bases, with 8 bases sitting between them. DNA of the CDR3: TGCGCCAGCAGCTTGGAGGGCGGGAATTCACCCCTCCACTTT. Amino acids: CASSLEGGNSPLHF.

Written as DNA, the CDR3 is TGTGCCAGCAGCTTGAGAGGGACAGGGGGGAATGAGCAGTTCTTC. This translates into CASSLRGTGGNEQFF. The chain links TRBV7-2 to TRBJ2-1, with TRBD1 identical over 11 bases. CDR3 length equals 15 residues. The V gene end was trimmed by 3 bases and the J gene end by 7 bases; junction bases not matched to a gene: 5. CDR1 SGHTA and CDR2 FQGNSA come from the germline V gene.

The chain couples TRBV6-1 to TRBJ2-7; TRBD1 is a possible D gene (7 bases). Germline V gene data show CDR1 as MNHNS and CDR2 as SASEGT. With 6 bases removed from V and 4 bases from J, the gap between germline ends came to 13 bases. This CDR3 comprises 13 residues. The CDR3 loop reads CASREGARYEQYF. The CDR3 region has the DNA TGTGCCAGCAGGGAGGGGGCGCGTTACGAGCAGTACTTC.

The chain recombines TRBV24-1 with TRBJ2-2; D is undetermined. The V gene lost 3 bases and the J gene lost 5 bases, with 3 bases spanning the gap. Germline V lookup: CDR1 KGHDR, CDR2 SFDVKD. CDR3 length equals 12 residues. CDR3 residues: CATSDETGELFF. The CDR3 coding sequence is TGTGCCACCAGTGATGAAACCGGGGAGCTGTTTTTT.

This clonotype has a handful of counts. The chain has TRBV20-1 and TRBJ1-5; 9 nucleotides agree with TRBD1. CDR3 length: 14 amino acids. Germline V CDR1 and CDR2: DFQATT, SNEGSKA (reference sequence). V lost 5 bases and J lost 4; bases outside the gene matches: 6. CDR3 DNA: TGCAGTGCTCCGGGACAGGGAAGAAATCAGCCCCAGCATTTT. Translating gives CSAPGQGRNQPQHF.

This clonotype is medium-sized. The chain has TRBV20-1 and TRBJ2-5; D possibly corresponds to TRBD2 (6 bases). Trimming shortened V by 3 bases and J by 3 bases, and 14 bases separated the two germline ends. The CDR3 runs 14 residues. Germline V gives CDR1 DFQATT, CDR2 SNEGSKA (reference sequence). CDR3 loop: CSASPFGGEETQYF. Here the CDR3 DNA reads TGCAGTGCTAGCCCCTTCGGAGGGGAAGAGACCCAGTACTTC.

In its sample, this clonotype was seen once. The chain joins TRBV11-2 to TRBJ2-3, with TRBD2 as a possible D gene (5 bases). V shed 2 bases and J shed 3 bases, with 9 bases lying between them. Looked up from germline, CDR1 is SGHAT and CDR2 is FQNNGV. This CDR3 is 14 amino acids long. CDR3 nucleotides: TGTGCCAGCAGCTTACATTCGGGGACAGATACGCAGTATTTT. Translated: CASSLHSGTDTQYF.

By sample share, this clonotype is medium-sized (0.01 to 0.1%). CDR3 DNA sequence: TGTGCCAGCAGTGAAGCTTCACTCGAATGGGGGCGGTGGGATGGCTACACCTTC. This sequence encodes CASSEASLEWGRWDGYTF. This chain joins TRBV6-1 and TRBJ1-2, with TRBD1 as a possible D gene (6 bases). Per the germline V gene, CDR1 is MNHNS and CDR2 is SASEGT. V was shortened by 0 bases and J by 6 bases, with 23 bases between the two germline ends. The CDR3 has 18 residues.